This TCR beta chain was recovered during a study of cytomegalovirus exposure and HLA in healthy donors. Study-level results: The study flagged some 170 TCR beta chains as cytomegalovirus-associated.

PCR involved 60 Vbeta and 13 Jbeta primers. Some clones are missing from TCRdb's copy, which holds only in-frame ones; the method was immunoSEQ multiplex PCR. The sample holds about 160,000 clones, over 75% seen once. V lost 2 bases to trimming and J lost 5 bases; unmatched junction nucleotides: 8. This CDR3 is 15 amino acids long. Germline lookup yields CDR1 SGHRS and CDR2 YFSETQ. Note on this clone: Its target is unknown.

The rearrangement links TRBV5-1 to TRBJ2-7; 9 bases are a match to TRBD2. The sequencing input was PBMCs. The source is a woman under 30 in good health and CMV-seronegative. The CDR3 region is CASSFLGGRVHEQYF. The CDR3 DNA sequence: TGCGCCAGCAGCTTCCTGGGCGGGAGGGTACACGAGCAGTACTTC.